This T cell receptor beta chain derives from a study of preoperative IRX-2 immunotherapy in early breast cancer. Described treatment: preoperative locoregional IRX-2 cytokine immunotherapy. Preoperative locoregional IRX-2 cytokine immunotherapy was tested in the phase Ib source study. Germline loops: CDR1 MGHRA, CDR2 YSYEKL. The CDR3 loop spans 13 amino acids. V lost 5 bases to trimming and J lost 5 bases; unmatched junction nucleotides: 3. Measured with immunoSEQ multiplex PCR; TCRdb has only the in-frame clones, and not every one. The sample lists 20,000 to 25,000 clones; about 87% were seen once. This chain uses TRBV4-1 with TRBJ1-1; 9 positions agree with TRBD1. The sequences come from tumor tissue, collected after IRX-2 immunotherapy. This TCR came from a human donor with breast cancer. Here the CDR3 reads CASSGTGRTEAFF. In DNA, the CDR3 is TGCGCCAGCAGCGGGACAGGGCGGACTGAAGCTTTCTTT.